This T cell receptor beta chain comes out of a study of shared clonotypes between healthy human individuals. About this clone: Different DNA sequences within this sample yield the same CDR3.

TCRdb's table, derived via immunoSEQ multiplex PCR, lists solely in-frame clones and lacks some. The profile shows some 2.3 million clones, more than 80% of them singletons. The source of this sequence is a man in his late teens or twenties in good health. Some clones in this sample may be carry-over from other donors' samples. The sample consisted of naive CD4+ T cells from PBMCs. Specified subset: CD45RA+ positively selected.

The CDR3 loop is CASSLELVNNEQFF. DNA for the CDR3: TGCGCCAGCAGCTTGGAGTTGGTAAACAATGAGCAGTTCTTC. The V gene is TRBV5-1, the J gene TRBJ2-1; no clear D. The V gene's germline CDR1 is SGHRS and CDR2 YFSETQ. This CDR3 region has 14 residues. Trimming pared 0 bases from V and 5 bases from J, leaving 9 bases between. Complete variable domain (other parts from reference TRBV5-1 and TRBJ2-1): KAGVTQTPRYLIKTRGQQVTLSCSPISGHRSVSWYQQTPGQGLQFLFEYFSETQRNKGNFPGRFSGRQFSNSRSEMNVSTLELGDSALYLCASSLELVNNEQFFGPGTRLTVL.